The 26 T cell receptor beta chains below were found in one sample sequenced in a study of identical twins. One entry per CDR3 protein results from TCRdb running MiXCR on the 5' RACE reads. The repertoire includes 700,000 or so distinct CDR3 sequences, around 20% of them detected once, and around 4.5% sits in the top ten. The same data also contributed to another study, on T cells expressing NK-cell markers.

Material for sequencing was PBMCs. Source of these receptors: a woman aged 18-29 years in good health.

This clonotype has a count of ten or more. The rearrangement uses TRBV20-1 and TRBJ2-3; 10 positions match TRBD2. Germline lookup yields CDR1 DFQATT and CDR2 SNEGSKA (reference sequence). The CDR3 runs to 13 residues. Trimming cost V 4 bases and J 5 bases; bases outside gene matches: 3. CDR3 DNA: TGCAGTGCTACGAGCGGGGGGGGAGATACGCAGTATTTT. It specifies CSATSGGGDTQYF.

This clonotype appeared a few times. The rearrangement uses TRBV7-2 and TRBJ2-1, with TRBD2 matching 11 bases. This CDR3 contains 17 residues. V lost 5 bases to trimming and J lost 8 bases; unmatched junction nucleotides: 14. Germline V gene lookup returns CDR1 SGHTA and CDR2 FQGNSA. The CDR3 region is CASSRTSGRIVGDEQFF. The DNA of the CDR3 is TGTGCCAGCAGCCGAACTAGCGGGAGAATTGTAGGCGATGAGCAGTTCTTC.

The sample holds a few counts of this clonotype. The gene calls are TRBV20-1 and TRBJ1-2, with 7 bases aligning to TRBD1. The CDR3 covers 14 residues. With 1 base clipped from V and 1 base from J, the junction kept 3 bases outside the gene matches. CDR1 DFQATT and CDR2 SNEGSKA come from the germline V gene (reference sequence). This CDR3 is CSARAGGGNYGYTF. The CDR3 DNA is TGCAGTGCTAGAGCAGGGGGAGGTAACTATGGCTACACCTTC.

The J gene is TRBJ2-3, the V gene TRBV13; D might be TRBD1 or TRBD2, each matching 5 bases. Germline lookup yields CDR1 PRHDT and CDR2 FYEKMQ (reference sequence). V shed 8 bases and J shed 5 bases, with 23 bases lying between them. This CDR3 contains 16 residues. The CDR3 region is CASRPSGTHKGDTQYF. CDR3 nucleotide sequence: TGTGCCAGCCGCCCATCCGGGACCCATAAGGGAGATACGCAGTATTTT.

The gene calls are TRBV12-5 and TRBJ2-2; tentative D call: TRBD2 (6 bases). The CDR3 extends over 13 amino acids. Germline CDR1 LGHNT, CDR2 FRNRAP. Trimming took off 6 bases at V and 5 bases at J, with 10 bases between the two ends. The CDR3 here is CASGTGVTGELFF. DNA of the CDR3: TGTGCTAGTGGCACGGGGGTAACCGGGGAGCTGTTTTTT.

The rearrangement joins TRBV6-1 to TRBJ2-1; 7 bases align to TRBD2. CDR1 is MNHNS, CDR2 SASEGT, per germline. The CDR3 spans 15 residues. The V and J ends lost 5 bases and 8 bases, in that order; junction bases with no gene match: 12. The CDR3 region is CASSRVAGAVDEQFF. CDR3 DNA: TGTGCCAGCAGTCGGGTGGCGGGAGCGGTCGATGAGCAGTTCTTC.

Of note for this clonotype: Possible read error: a much larger clone is one base away. The V call is TRBV29-1, the J call TRBJ2-3; 10 bases match TRBD1. Looked up from germline, CDR1 is SQVTM and CDR2 is ANQGSEA. The CDR3 has 14 amino acids. CDR3 in DNA: TGCAGCGTTCGAGACAGGGGGCGAACAGATTCGCAGTATTTT. Residues: CSVRDRGRTDSQYF.

The chain employs TRBV10-3 and TRBJ2-3; TRBD1 or TRBD2 may be the D gene (6 bases each). The CDR3 has 14 residues. V gave up 10 bases and J gave up 3 bases, with 17 bases separating them. From germline, CDR1 is ENHRY and CDR2 SYGVKD. The CDR3 bases are TGTGCCACTTCCCCGGGGGCTACTACAGATACGCAGTATTTT. Residues: CATSPGATTDTQYF.

This clonotype has more than one count but fewer than ten. The chain is built from TRBV10-3 and TRBJ2-4; D remains unclear. The V gene lost 0 bases and the J gene lost 1 base, with 1 base spanning the gap. Germline-derived CDR1 and CDR2 are ENHRY and SYGVKD. The CDR3 runs 13 residues. CDR3 sequence reads: CAISESAKNIQYF. The CDR3 region has the DNA TGTGCCATCAGTGAGTCGGCCAAAAACATTCAGTACTTC.

The chain couples TRBV7-9 to TRBJ1-1; 10 nucleotides line up with TRBD1. Per the germline V gene, CDR1 is SEHNR and CDR2 is FQNEAQ (reference sequence). The CDR3 is 15 amino acids. Trimming took 5 bases from V and 10 from J; bases not matched to a gene: 13. In DNA form, the CDR3 reads TGTGCCAGCAGCCCCCCCGGGACAGGGGAGCGCGGAGCTTTCTTT. Translated: CASSPPGTGERGAFF.

The genes are TRBV20-1 and TRBJ2-1; D unclear. Germline CDR1 DFQATT, CDR2 SNEGSKA (reference sequence). V was clipped by 2 bases and J by 10 bases, with 15 bases between them. This CDR3 spans 13 amino acids. The CDR3 sequence: CSARRGRIMEQFF. For the CDR3, the DNA is TGCAGTGCTAGACGCGGTCGAATAATGGAGCAGTTCTTC.

This clonotype was detected ten times or more. The rearrangement links TRBV7-2 to TRBJ1-5; 9 bases align to TRBD1. The CDR3 sequence is 15 residues long. Trimming took 1 base from V and 4 from J; bases not matched to a gene: 2. Germline V gene lookup returns CDR1 SGHTA and CDR2 FQGNSA. CDR3 residues: CASSLVGTGNQPQHF. In DNA form, the CDR3 reads TGTGCCAGCAGCTTAGTCGGGACAGGGAATCAGCCCCAGCATTTT.

CDR3 protein: CASSPTLIMNTEAFF. CDR3 sequence (DNA): TGTGCCAGCAGCCCGACTCTGATCATGAACACTGAAGCTTTCTTT. This chain uses TRBV9 with TRBJ1-1, with D unresolved. Germline V lookup: CDR1 SGDLS, CDR2 YYNGEE. The ends were cut back, 4 bases at V and 0 bases at J, with 13 bases in the middle. The CDR3 loop spans 15 amino acids.

In this sample, this clonotype turned up many times. V usage is TRBV5-1 and J usage is TRBJ2-5; D might be TRBD2 (5 bases). This CDR3 has 15 residues. CDR1 and CDR2 (germline): SGHRS, YFSETQ. Between the trimmed V and J ends, which lost 2 bases and 0 bases, there was a span of 11 bases. The CDR3 coding sequence is TGCGCCAGCAGCTTTACCACAGCGGACCAAGAGACCCAGTACTTC. This codes for CASSFTTADQETQYF.

This rearrangement joins TRBV4-1 to TRBJ2-1; D gene uncertain. CDR1 and CDR2 (germline): MGHRA, YSYEKL. Trimming removed 2 bases at V and 2 bases at J, with 25 bases between. CDR3 length equals 20 residues. The CDR3 is CASSQNIRTLVLKPYNEQFF. CDR3 bases: TGCGCCAGCAGCCAAAATATTAGAACCCTTGTATTAAAGCCCTACAATGAGCAGTTCTTC.

J is TRBJ2-5 and V is TRBV19; no clear D. This CDR3 is built from 14 residues. Germline CDR1 reads LNHDA; CDR2 reads SQIVND (reference sequence). The V and J ends lost 3 bases and 5 bases respectively, with 13 bases between them. DNA for the CDR3: TGTGCCAGTAGTATTAATCGGGCAGCGGAGACCCAGTACTTC. Protein: CASSINRAAETQYF. Looking up the rest from reference TRBV19 and TRBJ2-5 gives the full variable domain: DGGITQSPKYLFRKEGQNVTLSCEQNLNHDAMYWYRQDPGQGLRLIYYSQIVNDFQKGDIAEGYSVSREKKESFPLTVTSAQKNPTAFYLCASSINRAAETQYFGPGTRLLVL.

The rearrangement joins TRBV12-3 or TRBV12-4 to TRBJ2-7, with D perhaps matching TRBD1 (5 bases). With 7 bases removed from V and 2 bases from J, the gap between germline ends came to 15 bases. The CDR3 runs to 14 residues. The CDR3 loop reads CASTNDRTTYEQYF. CDR3 nucleotide sequence: TGTGCCAGCACCAATGACAGAACAACCTACGAGCAGTACTTC.

This clonotype was seen a few times. In DNA form, the CDR3 reads TGTGCCAGCAGTCCCTCTCAGACAGGGGACATTTATGGCTACACCTTC. As protein: CASSPSQTGDIYGYTF. The V and J genes are TRBV12-3 or TRBV12-4 and TRBJ1-2, with 8 nucleotides matching TRBD1. The CDR3 has 16 residues. V trimming: 5 bases; J trimming: 5 bases; junction bases outside the gene matches: 13.

This clonotype was seen at least ten times. CDR3 DNA sequence: TGTGCCAGCAGTTTCCGGGGCATACACAATGAGCAGTTCTTC. Translating it yields CASSFRGIHNEQFF. J is TRBJ2-1 and V is TRBV12-3 or TRBV12-4, with D possibly called TRBD1 or TRBD2 (5 bases each). The CDR3 sequence is 14 residues long. V lost 3 bases, J lost 5 bases, and 11 bases lay in between.

This clonotype was seen ten or more times. The rearrangement uses TRBV6-5 and TRBJ1-6, with 9 positions matching TRBD1. V shed 4 bases, J shed 13 bases, and the junction held 5 bases outside the gene matches. There are 13 residues in the CDR3. Germline CDR1 is MNHEY and CDR2 is SVGAGI. DNA of the CDR3: TGTGCCAGCAGTTTCGGGACAGGGCGGCCCCTCCACTTT. Translating gives CASSFGTGRPLHF.

This sequence joins TRBV20-1 and TRBJ2-3, with 7 bases lining up with TRBD1. Germline assignment: CDR1 DFQATT and CDR2 SNEGSKA (reference sequence). V lost 6 bases and J lost 6; bases outside the gene matches: 9. The CDR3 is 13 amino acids. The chain's CDR3 is CSATGQYPDTQYF. Written as DNA, the CDR3 is TGCAGTGCCACGGGACAGTACCCGGATACGCAGTATTTT.

The rearrangement links TRBV29-1 to TRBJ2-7, with D possibly matching TRBD2 (6 bases). With 2 bases removed from V and 5 bases from J, the gap between germline ends came to 10 bases. CDR1 is SQVTM, CDR2 ANQGSEA, per germline. The CDR3 sequence is 12 residues long. The CDR3 DNA is TGCAGCGTTGAACGGGGGTTCAACGAGCAGTACTTC. Its translation is CSVERGFNEQYF.

The chain uses TRBV29-1 and TRBJ2-3, with D possibly called TRBD1 or TRBD2 (5 bases each). CDR1 SQVTM and CDR2 ANQGSEA come from the germline V gene. V lost 4 bases, J lost 3 bases, and 17 bases lay in between. CDR3 length: 15 amino acids. The CDR3 reads CSVAGSGTVTDTQYF. Here the CDR3 DNA reads TGCAGCGTTGCGGGTTCAGGGACGGTTACAGATACGCAGTATTTT.

This clonotype was seen a handful of times. The chain carries TRBV29-1 and TRBJ2-7, with 10 bases that match TRBD1. CDR1 and CDR2 from the germline V gene are SQVTM and ANQGSEA. This CDR3 has 15 residues. The V and J ends lost 6 bases and 6 bases, in that order; junction bases with no gene match: 14. As DNA, the CDR3 is TGCAGCGTCGTTGCTCCGGGACAGGGGCGGCCCGAGCAGTACTTC. Translation gives CSVVAPGQGRPEQYF.

This clonotype was counted a few times. CDR3 amino acids: CSARDSDHNEQFF. The CDR3 DNA sequence: TGCAGTGCTAGAGATTCGGATCACAATGAGCAGTTCTTC. The rearrangement uses TRBV20-1 and TRBJ2-1; D is uncertain. This CDR3 is 13 amino acids long. The V end lost 0 bases, the J end lost 5 bases, and 8 bases lay between the germline ends. The V gene's germline CDR1 is DFQATT and CDR2 SNEGSKA (reference sequence).

The J gene is TRBJ1-1, the V gene TRBV5-1; tentative D call: TRBD1 (5 bases). There are 14 residues in the CDR3. Trimming stripped 0 bases from V and 5 bases from J, with 11 bases between. Germline CDR1 reads SGHRS; CDR2 reads YFSETQ. CDR3 loop: CASSLAAGRTEAFF. The DNA of the CDR3 is TGCGCCAGCAGCTTGGCCGCAGGGAGGACTGAAGCTTTCTTT.